These T cell receptor beta chains were read from a single sample in a study of cytomegalovirus exposure and HLA in healthy donors. Profiled with immunoSEQ multiplex PCR; TCRdb holds only in-frame clones, not every one. The sample data list around 70,000 clones. Sequenced input: PBMCs. These TCRs come from a female donor in good health and CMV-seropositive. Both conserved end residues are part of each CDR3. A D gene is named only where the DNA matches it firmly.

d_gene,j_gene,v_gene,CDR3nt,CDR3aa
TRBD2,TRBJ2-5,TRBV5-1,TGCGCCAGCAGCTTAGGTCGTACTATAACACTAGCGGGAGTAACGGAGACCCAGTACTTC,CASSLGRTITLAGVTETQYF
NA,TRBJ1-6,TRBV19,TGTGCCAGTAAGGGGGGGGCGAATTCACCCCTCCACTTT,CASKGGANSPLHF
NA,TRBJ2-6,TRBV4-1,TGCGCCAGCAGCCAAGGGTCCGGGCGGGTACTCGTGCGGGGGGCCAACGTCCTGACTTTC,CASSQGSGRVLVRGANVLTF
NA,TRBJ2-7,TRBV28,TGTGCCAGCACCTCTGGCAGCTCCTACGAGCAGTACTTC,CASTSGSSYEQYF
TRBD1,TRBJ2-7,TRBV5-1,TGCGCCAGCACCCTCGGGGTCCGACAGGGTTCTGTCTACGAGCAGTACTTC,CASTLGVRQGSVYEQYF
NA,TRBJ1-1,TRBV7-2,TGTGCCAGCAGCTTAGCGCTTGGGGGCGCTGAAGCTTTCTTT,CASSLALGGAEAFF
TRBD1,TRBJ2-7,TRBV19,TGTGCCAGTAGTATGGGACAGGGGCGTGGCGAGCAGTACTTC,CASSMGQGRGEQYF
TRBD1,TRBJ1-2,TRBV7-2,TGTGCCAGCAGCTTAGTGGGGACAGGGGTGGGAGGCTACACCTTC,CASSLVGTGVGGYTF
NA,TRBJ2-5,TRBV29-1,TGCAGCGTTGCAGGGGCCAGAGAGACCCAGTACTTC,CSVAGARETQYF
NA,TRBJ1-5,TRBV6-5,TGTGCCAGCAAACGTCCGTACGGGCCCCAGCATTTT,CASKRPYGPQHF
NA,TRBJ2-7,TRBV7-9,TGTGCCAGCAGCAGACCGGACGGGGAAAAGTCCTACGAGCAGTACTTC,CASSRPDGEKSYEQYF
NA,TRBJ2-1,TRBV19,TGTGCCAGTAGTCATACCACTAGTTTTGCTGAGCAGTTCTTC,CASSHTTSFAEQFF
NA,TRBJ1-2,TRBV7-2,TGTGCCAGCAGCTTAGTTGGGCAGGGGAACTATGGCTACACCTTC,CASSLVGQGNYGYTF
TRBD1,TRBJ1-5,TRBV7-8,TGTGCCAGCAGTCGGGACAGAAGTAACAATCAGCCCCAGCATTTT,CASSRDRSNNQPQHF
TRBD2,TRBJ2-5,TRBV29-1,TGCAGCGTTGTTCCAAGCGGGAGAGAGGAAGAGACCCAGTACTTC,CSVVPSGREEETQYF
NA,TRBJ2-7,TRBV7-9,TGTGCCAGCAGTGACAACTACGAGCAGTACTTC,CASSDNYEQYF
NA,TRBJ2-2,TRBV9,TGTGCCAGCAGCGCTTTCCTGACAACCACCGGGGAGCTGTTTTTT,CASSAFLTTTGELFF
NA,TRBJ2-5,TRBV28,TGTGCCAGCAGTTCAGGGGGGAGAGAGACCCAGTACTTC,CASSSGGRETQYF
NA,TRBJ2-1,TRBV20-1,TGCAGTGGCGGGACCCACAATGAGCAGTTCTTC,CSGGTHNEQFF
TRBD2,TRBJ2-3,TRBV7-9,TGTGCCAGCAGCCCCAGACTAGCGTCTACAGATACGCAGTATTTT,CASSPRLASTDTQYF
TRBD1,TRBJ1-2,TRBV4-1,TGCGCCAGCAGCCCCCCTCGCCCGGGACAGGGGCATCCTAACTATGGCTACACCTTC,CASSPPRPGQGHPNYGYTF
TRBD2,TRBJ2-7,TRBV10-3,TGTGCCATCAGTGTAGGCGGGAGGGGGTACGAGCAGTACTTC,CAISVGGRGYEQYF